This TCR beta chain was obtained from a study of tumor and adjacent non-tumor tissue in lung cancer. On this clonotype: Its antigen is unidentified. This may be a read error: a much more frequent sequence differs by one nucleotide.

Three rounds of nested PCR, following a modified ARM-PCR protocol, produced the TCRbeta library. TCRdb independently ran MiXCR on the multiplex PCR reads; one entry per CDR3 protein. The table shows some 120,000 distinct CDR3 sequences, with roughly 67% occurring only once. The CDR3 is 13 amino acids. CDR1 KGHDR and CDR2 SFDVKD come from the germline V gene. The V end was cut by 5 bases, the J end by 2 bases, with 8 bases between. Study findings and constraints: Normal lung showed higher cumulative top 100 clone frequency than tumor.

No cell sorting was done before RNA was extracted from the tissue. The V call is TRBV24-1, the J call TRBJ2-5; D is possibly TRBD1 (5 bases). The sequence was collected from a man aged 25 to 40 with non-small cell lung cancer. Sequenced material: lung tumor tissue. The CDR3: CATSASGQETQYF. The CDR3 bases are TGTGCCACCAGTGCGTCAGGGCAAGAGACCCAGTACTTC.